These 30 T cell receptor beta chains came from one sample sequenced in a study of regulatory T cells in long-lasting Graves disease. According to the study, TCR beta libraries were built with iRepertoire HTBI primers and CDR3-region Arm-PCR. TCRdb reprocessed the multiplex PCR reads via MiXCR and lists one record per CDR3 protein. The sample consists of around 400,000 distinct CDR3 sequences, approximately 23% of them appearing once. The time point was: persistent/refractory GD, antithyroid drugs over 5 years with positive TRAb. The TCR library was made from RNA that had been extracted from PBMCs in TRIzol. This material consisted of peripheral blood mononuclear cells (PBMCs), taken when the disease was refractory, from a patient treated with antithyroid drugs. The source of these receptors is a woman between 40 and 55 years old with Graves disease.

This clonotype was counted ten times or more. The V call is TRBV6-5, the J call TRBJ1-2, with 7 nucleotides matching TRBD1. The germline V gene encodes CDR1 MNHEY and CDR2 SVGAGI. CDR3 length: 15 residues. Trimming at V came to 2 bases and at J to 5 bases, leaving 8 bases not matched to a gene. The CDR3 sequence: CASSYRTGYGYGYTF. Written as DNA, the CDR3 is TGTGCCAGCAGTTACCGGACAGGTTATGGATATGGCTACACCTTC.

The DNA for the CDR3 is TGCAGCCTTGGGGTGGGACTAGGTCGTAGCTCCTACAATGAGCAGTTCTTC. Translated: CSLGVGLGRSSYNEQFF. The gene calls are TRBV29-1 and TRBJ2-1, with TRBD2 matching 8 bases. The CDR3 runs 17 residues. Germline loops: CDR1 SQVTM, CDR2 ANQGSEA. V lost 8 bases, J lost 0 bases, and 15 bases stayed unmatched.

This clonotype was counted at least ten times. The chain links TRBV7-9 to TRBJ2-2, with D unclear. Per the germline V gene, CDR1 is SEHNR and CDR2 is FQNEAQ (reference sequence). V was cut by 8 bases and J by 6 bases, with 4 bases left in between. The CDR3 covers 10 residues. CDR3 region: CASGAGELFF. The CDR3 DNA reads TGTGCCAGCGGGGCCGGGGAGCTGTTTTTT.

V is TRBV30 and J is TRBJ2-7; 9 bases fit TRBD2. Trimming cost V 3 bases and J 3 bases; bases outside gene matches: 6. CDR1 is GTSNPN and CDR2 is SVGIG in the germline V gene (reference sequence). The length of the CDR3 is 14 residues. The CDR3 spells CAWRVSGGHYEQYF. CDR3 coding DNA: TGTGCCTGGAGGGTTAGCGGGGGCCACTACGAGCAGTACTTC.

This clonotype was seen a few times. The chain couples TRBV3-1 to TRBJ1-4; 8 bases match TRBD1. CDR3 length: 15 residues. Germline loops: CDR1 LGHDT, CDR2 YNNKEL (reference sequence). V shed 4 bases and J 4 bases; nucleotides not matched to a gene: 5. The CDR3 bases are TGTGCCAGCAGCCGAGGGACAGGCCTTAATGAAAAACTGTTTTTT. Its protein product is CASSRGTGLNEKLFF.

This clonotype was counted ten times or more. V gene TRBV20-1 combines with J gene TRBJ1-6; 8 bases map to TRBD1. This CDR3 comprises 13 residues. Germline trimming cut 6 bases from V and 7 bases from J; bases unmatched to any gene: 5. The germline V gene encodes CDR1 DFQATT and CDR2 SNEGSKA (reference sequence). The CDR3 region has the DNA TGCAGTGCCTCGGACAGGGAGAATTCACCCCTCCACTTT. Amino acid sequence: CSASDRENSPLHF.

Many counts were recorded for this clonotype. V usage is TRBV28 and J usage is TRBJ1-4, with unresolved D. The CDR3 runs 14 residues. Germline loops: CDR1 MDHEN, CDR2 SYDVKM. V was pared by 2 bases and J by 8 bases, with 12 bases between. The CDR3 is CASSLGGVGEKLFF. The DNA for the CDR3 is TGTGCCAGCAGTTTAGGCGGGGTAGGGGAAAAACTGTTTTTT.

This clonotype has just a few counts. V and J are TRBV27 and TRBJ1-3; D ambiguous. Between the trimmed V and J ends, which lost 10 bases and 2 bases, there was a span of 12 bases. Germline loops: CDR1 MNHEY, CDR2 SMNVEV (reference sequence). The CDR3 has 13 amino acids. Here the CDR3 DNA reads TGTGCCACCAAGGGATCGGCTGGAAACACCATATATTTT. As protein: CATKGSAGNTIYF.

The chain joins TRBV5-4 to TRBJ2-5; D gene uncertain. This CDR3 is built from 13 residues. Trimming removed 2 bases at V and 2 bases at J, with 7 bases between. Per the germline V gene, CDR1 is SGHNT and CDR2 is YYREEE (reference sequence). In DNA, the CDR3 is TGTGCCAGCAGCTTCGCAGGACAAGAGACCCAGTACTTC. It yields the protein CASSFAGQETQYF.

The chain links TRBV25-1 to TRBJ2-2; D gene unclear. CDR1 and CDR2 from the germline V gene are MGHDK and SYGVNS. The CDR3 runs to 15 residues. V dropped 3 bases and J dropped 7 bases, with 15 bases sitting between them. The DNA of the CDR3 is TGTGCCAGCAGTGATCCGGGCCGGGCTTACGGGGAGCTGTTTTTT. Protein product: CASSDPGRAYGELFF.

The chain recombines TRBV20-1 with TRBJ1-6, with 11 bases matching TRBD1. Germline CDR1 and CDR2: DFQATT and SNEGSKA (reference sequence). The CDR3 extends over 15 amino acids. The junction had 5 bases not matched to a gene; V was cut back by 3 bases and J by 7 bases. The CDR3 DNA follows: TGCAGTGCTAGGGGGGACAGGGGGTTAAATTCACCCCTCCACTTT. Protein product: CSARGDRGLNSPLHF.

V gene TRBV3-1 combines with J gene TRBJ1-1; TRBD1 matches at 7 bases. The germline V gene has CDR1 LGHDT and CDR2 YNNKEL (reference sequence). The ends lost 6 bases at V and 1 base at J; junction bases unmatched: 5. This CDR3 is built from 14 residues. The CDR3: CASRPTGTNTEAFF. The CDR3 DNA sequence: TGTGCCAGCAGACCGACAGGGACGAACACTGAAGCTTTCTTT.

The CDR3, as DNA: TGTGCCAGCAGCGTAGGGACTAGCGGGAACACCGGGGAGCTGTTTTTT. Translating it yields CASSVGTSGNTGELFF. The chain couples TRBV9 to TRBJ2-2; 10 positions agree with TRBD2. The CDR3 covers 16 residues. The germline CDR1 and CDR2 sequences are SGDLS and YYNGEE. The J segment lost 1 base and the V segment lost 0 bases, leaving 0 bases of the junction unmatched.

The chain carries TRBV2 and TRBJ2-3; D gene ambiguous. The CDR3 is made up of 12 amino acids. Germline V gene sequence: CDR1 SNHLY, CDR2 FYNNEI. Trimming cost V 6 bases and J 6 bases, with 10 bases left between them. The CDR3 nucleotides are TGTGCCAGCAGGGCTTCTTCGGATACGCAGTATTTT. This translates into CASRASSDTQYF.

This clonotype has ten or more counts. The rearrangement uses TRBV28 and TRBJ1-6; TRBD1 might be the D (6 bases). CDR1 MDHEN and CDR2 SYDVKM come from the germline V gene. This CDR3 region has 17 residues. Trimming stripped 1 base from V and 6 bases from J, with 16 bases between. CDR3 sequence: CASSLLIGGNFNSPLHF. The CDR3 DNA is TGTGCCAGCAGTTTATTGATAGGGGGAAACTTTAATTCACCCCTCCACTTT.

Ten or more counts support this clonotype. The rearrangement joins TRBV29-1 to TRBJ2-7; 8 nucleotides agree with TRBD1. The CDR3 is made up of 14 amino acids. V gave up 2 bases and J gave up 3 bases; unmatched junction bases: 6. Germline values: CDR1 SQVTM, CDR2 ANQGSEA. CDR3 residues: CSVESGTGFYEQYF. The CDR3 bases are TGCAGCGTTGAATCCGGGACAGGTTTCTACGAGCAGTACTTC.

The sample holds many counts of this clonotype. The chain has TRBV28 and TRBJ2-1; TRBD1 is a possible D gene (6 bases). The CDR3 length is 16 residues. V gave up 5 bases and J gave up 10 bases, with 24 bases separating them. Germline values: CDR1 MDHEN, CDR2 SYDVKM. The CDR3 region is CASSPVQGRAFSEQFF. Written as DNA, the CDR3 is TGTGCCAGCAGTCCCGTACAGGGAAGGGCGTTTAGCGAGCAGTTCTTC.

Note on this clonotype: Its ends do not fully match the called genes, so a read error is possible. The chain couples TRBV6-2 or TRBV6-3 to TRBJ1-1; D is perhaps TRBD1 (5 bases). From germline, CDR1 is MNHEY and CDR2 SVGEGT. The CDR3 contains 13 residues. The CDR3 bases are TGTGCCAGCAGTTCATATTTCGGGACTGAAACTTTCTTT. This codes for CASSSYFGTETFF.

The CDR3 loop reads CASRPRNLRGLLTGELFF. The CDR3, as DNA: TGTGCCAGCAGACCCAGGAATTTAAGGGGACTCCTCACCGGGGAGCTGTTTTTT. The chain uses TRBV28 and TRBJ2-2, with D tentatively TRBD2 (6 bases). Trimming removed 6 bases at V and 4 bases at J, with 24 bases between. Germline V CDR1 and CDR2: MDHEN, SYDVKM. The CDR3 sequence is 18 residues long.

This clonotype was seen many times. This may be a read error: a much more frequent sequence differs by one nucleotide. The chain has TRBV2 and TRBJ2-7; D unresolved. The length of the CDR3 is 12 residues. The V gene lost 7 bases and the J gene lost 0 bases, with 7 bases spanning the gap. The germline V gene has CDR1 SNHLY and CDR2 FYNNEI. CDR3 sequence reads: CASKESSYEQYF. CDR3 DNA sequence: TGTGCCAGCAAGGAGAGCTCCTACGAGCAGTACTTC.

The chain is built from TRBV29-1 and TRBJ1-1, with D uncertain. The CDR3 extends over 11 amino acids. CDR1 and CDR2 (germline): SQVTM, ANQGSEA. V was pared by 3 bases and J by 11 bases, with 13 bases between. The chain's CDR3 is CSVEPGGWAFF. In DNA form, the CDR3 reads TGCAGCGTTGAGCCTGGCGGGTGGGCTTTCTTT.

The chain employs TRBV7-9 and TRBJ1-1; the D is unclear. Germline CDR1 reads SEHNR; CDR2 reads FQNEAQ (reference sequence). Deletions cut 1 base from V and 3 bases from J, with 9 bases between. This CDR3 contains 14 residues. The CDR3 sequence: CASSLEFLHTEAFF. The CDR3 nucleotides read TGTGCCAGCAGCTTAGAGTTTCTTCACACTGAAGCTTTCTTT. The full variable domain, rest sourced from reference TRBV7-9 and TRBJ1-1, is DTGVSQNPRHKITKRGQNVTFRCDPISEHNRLYWYRQTLGQGPEFLTYFQNEAQLEKSRLLSDRFSAERPKGSFSTLEIQRTEQGDSAMYLCASSLEFLHTEAFFGQGTRLTVV.

In this sample, this clonotype turned up many times. The V call is TRBV28, the J call TRBJ2-7; the match to TRBD2 covers 9 bases. Germline-derived CDR1 and CDR2 are MDHEN and SYDVKM. CDR3 length: 14 residues. Trimming took 8 bases from V and 4 from J; bases not matched to a gene: 9. For the CDR3, the DNA is TGTGCCAGCTGTAGCGGGAGTGACAAATACGAGCAGTACTTC. Translated: CASCSGSDKYEQYF.

This clonotype showed up many times. The chain has TRBV27 and TRBJ1-4, with no clear D. Germline V gives CDR1 MNHEY, CDR2 SMNVEV (reference sequence). The CDR3 consists of 15 residues. The ends were cut back, 6 bases at V and 2 bases at J, with 13 bases in the middle. CDR3 sequence: CASRKYMGTNEKLFF. CDR3 DNA: TGTGCCAGCAGGAAATATATGGGTACTAATGAAAAACTGTTTTTT. Supplemented by reference TRBV27 and TRBJ1-4, the full variable domain reads EAQVTQNPRYLITVTGKKLTVTCSQNMNHEYMSWYRQDPGLGLRQIYYSMNVEVTDKGDVPEGYKVSRKEKRNFPLILESPSPNQTSLYFCASRKYMGTNEKLFFGSGTQLSVL.

The rearrangement joins TRBV5-1 to TRBJ2-2; 8 bases fit TRBD2. This CDR3 is built from 14 residues. Germline V lookup: CDR1 SGHRS, CDR2 YFSETQ. With 4 bases clipped from V and 6 bases from J, the junction kept 5 bases outside the gene matches. CDR3 protein: CASSRTSPAGELFF. CDR3 bases: TGCGCCAGCAGCCGGACTAGCCCAGCCGGGGAGCTGTTTTTT.

This clonotype was counted between two and nine times. The chain employs TRBV14 and TRBJ2-5; 9 nucleotides match TRBD2. Unmatched junction bases numbered 8, after V lost 1 base and J lost 5 bases. CDR1 is SGHDN and CDR2 is FVKESK in the germline V gene. CDR3 length: 16 residues. CDR3: CASSQVTSGWGETQYF. The CDR3 region has the DNA TGTGCCAGCAGCCAAGTGACTAGCGGTTGGGGGGAGACCCAGTACTTC.

About this clonotype itself: A much bigger clone sits one base away, suggesting this may be a read error. The chain has TRBV28 and TRBJ1-6; D may be TRBD1 (5 bases). CDR1 and CDR2 from the germline V gene are MDHEN and SYDVKM. This CDR3 has 16 amino acids. The CDR3 sequence: CAGSSVGVSYNSPLHF. The CDR3 coding sequence is TGTGCCGGCAGTTCGGTGGGGGTGTCCTATAATTCACCCCTCCACTTT.

This clonotype has a handful of counts. The V and J genes are TRBV5-6 and TRBJ1-1; 10 bases align to TRBD1. The CDR3 has 14 amino acids. The germline V gene encodes CDR1 SGHDT and CDR2 YYEEEE. V gave up 0 bases and J gave up 6 bases; unmatched junction bases: 2. This chain's CDR3 is CASSLGQGAAEAFF. CDR3 DNA: TGTGCCAGCAGCTTGGGACAGGGGGCAGCTGAAGCTTTCTTT. Using reference TRBV5-6 and TRBJ1-1 for the parts outside the CDR3, the full variable domain is DAGVTQSPTHLIKTRGQQVTLRCSPKSGHDTVSWYQQALGQGPQFIFQYYEEEERQRGNFPDRFSGHQFPNYSSELNVNALLLGDSALYLCASSLGQGAAEAFFGQGTRLTVV.

The sample holds many counts of this clonotype. The J gene is TRBJ1-4, the V gene TRBV6-5, with D uncertain. The CDR3 consists of 13 residues. V dropped 4 bases and J dropped 8 bases, with 11 bases sitting between them. Per germline, CDR1 MNHEY and CDR2 SVGAGI. In DNA form, the CDR3 reads TGTGCCAGCAGTTTCGGGCGGACGGAAAAACTGTTTTTT. This codes for CASSFGRTEKLFF.

This clonotype was detected ten times or more. V is TRBV6-1 and J is TRBJ2-5; D gene uncertain. Deletions cut 4 bases from V and 2 bases from J, with 11 bases between. The V gene's germline CDR1 is MNHNS and CDR2 SASEGT. The CDR3 extends over 14 amino acids. CDR3 loop: CASSGTGRQETQYF. The CDR3 region has the DNA TGTGCCAGCAGTGGGACGGGTAGGCAAGAGACCCAGTACTTC.